Described below is a single T cell receptor beta chain sequence and its context. Its antigen is unidentified. Original analysis: ImmunoSEQ yielded junction-only sequences lacking quality scores, so filtering differed. Assay used: immunoSEQ multiplex PCR; TCRdb lists only in-frame clones, some missing. Clone size and V and J calls were adopted from that table, with D and trimming inferred from the DNA. The table has hundreds of thousands of clones, about 74% seen once. Trimming shortened V by 8 bases and J by 1 base, and 11 bases separated the two germline ends. The CDR3 is 13 amino acids. CDR1 and CDR2 from the germline V gene are SGHAT and FQNNGV. CD4+ cells underwent separation, giving CD45RA+ naive and CD45RA-negative memory subsets. This sample was included in a study of shared clonotypes between healthy human individuals. Study summary: Each donor's CD8 memory used one plate, CD8 naive two, each CD4 subset three.

The study, taken as a whole, reports: Among non-shared clonotypes, generation probabilities were lower than among those shared by all four donors.

The sample was memory CD4+ T cells sorted from blood. Subset defined: CD45RA-negative fraction. V and J are TRBV11-2 and TRBJ1-1; D uncertain. The source of this sequence is a woman in her thirties in good health. The CDR3 DNA sequence: TGTGCCAGCTCCCTTACATGGAACACTGAAGCTTTCTTT. Translated: CASSLTWNTEAFF.